This T cell receptor (beta chain) was found in a study of cytomegalovirus exposure and HLA in healthy donors. V was pared by 7 bases and J by 2 bases, with 2 bases of the junction left unmatched. CDR3 length: 14 amino acids. Germline V gene sequence: CDR1 MNHNS, CDR2 SASEGT. Generated by immunoSEQ multiplex PCR, the TCRdb table keeps only in-frame clones and is missing some. The table includes around 75,000 clones, 85% detected once. The donors were part of the validation cohort, which consisted of roughly 120 subjects and was separate from the first cohort of 670 or so subjects. The sequencing input was PBMCs. V gene TRBV6-1 combines with J gene TRBJ2-7; TRBD2 aligns across 13 bases. This sequence was found in a man younger than 45 in good health and CMV-seronegative. The CDR3 region has the DNA TGTGCCAGCACAGGACTAGCGGGAGCCTACGAGCAGTACGTC. This encodes CASTGLAGAYEQYV.